One and the same sample provided the 22 T cell receptor beta chains below, sequenced in a study of T cells in Graves' hyperthyroidism and ophthalmopathy. RNA transcripts served as the template for amplifying TCR beta CDR3 regions. In the first-round RT-PCR of the TCR CDR3, the HTBI primer set was used. One entry per CDR3 protein, called by TCRdb with MiXCR from the multiplex PCR reads. The sample comprises 480,000 or so distinct CDR3 sequences, 13% to 15% of which are singletons, and less than 20% rests with the top ten. Material for sequencing was blood. The receptors were gathered from a woman in her late teens or twenties with Graves' hyperthyroidism.

Remarks on this clonotype: A single base separates this from a much larger clone, so it may be a read error. The chain couples TRBV11-3 to TRBJ1-2; D is ambiguous. There are 13 residues in the CDR3. With 5 bases removed from V and 8 bases from J, the gap between germline ends came to 15 bases. Germline assignment: CDR1 SGHNT and CDR2 YENEEA. The CDR3 nucleotides read TGTGCCAGCAGCCTCGAGACCGCTCGGGGCTACACCTTC. This codes for CASSLETARGYTF.

This clonotype has only a few counts. The chain combines TRBV5-1 with TRBJ2-7, with 8 positions matching TRBD1. V lost 3 bases, J lost 2 bases, and 4 bases stayed unmatched. In germline, CDR1 is SGHRS, CDR2 YFSETQ. The CDR3 is made up of 14 amino acids. The CDR3 nucleotides are TGCGCCAGCAGCTCCGACAGGGGAACCTACGAGCAGTACTTC. Translation gives CASSSDRGTYEQYF.

The rearrangement joins TRBV5-6 to TRBJ2-3; 7 bases match TRBD2. Germline V CDR1 and CDR2: SGHDT, YYEEEE. CDR3 length equals 16 residues. The junction had 10 bases not matched to a gene; V was cut back by 1 base and J by 5 bases. The CDR3 DNA is TGTGCCAGCAGCTTGTCATCGCGGGAGACAGTAGATACGCAGTATTTT. It yields the protein CASSLSSRETVDTQYF.

On this clonotype itself: The junction departs from the called germline gene at one end, perhaps through a read error. This sequence joins TRBV4-1 and TRBJ1-1; D not certain. Germline lookup yields CDR1 MGHRA and CDR2 YSYEKL. The CDR3 sequence is 15 residues long. In DNA, the CDR3 is TGCGCCAGCAGCCAAGAACAGAGAGTGAACACTGAAGGTTTCTTT. Protein sequence: CASSQEQRVNTEGFF.

The chain joins TRBV15 to TRBJ1-5; D gene ambiguous. Deletions cut 0 bases from V and 4 bases from J, with 10 bases between. CDR1 is LNHNV, CDR2 YYDKDF, per germline (reference sequence). This CDR3 has 15 residues. The CDR3 region has the DNA TGTGCCACCAGCAGAGAACGGGGAGGGAATCAGCCCCAGCATTTT. This translates into CATSRERGGNQPQHF.

This clonotype was recorded many times. The chain has TRBV7-4 and TRBJ2-3, with 12 bases matching TRBD1. The ends lost 4 bases at V and 1 base at J; junction bases unmatched: 18. The CDR3 is made up of 21 amino acids. Germline V gene data show CDR1 as SGHVT and CDR2 as SQSDAQ. The CDR3 sequence: CASSSPPPGTGGAGGTDTQYF. The CDR3, as DNA: TGTGCCAGCAGCTCCCCCCCTCCCGGGACAGGGGGCGCAGGGGGCACAGATACGCAGTATTTT. Supplemented by reference TRBV7-4 and TRBJ2-3, the full variable domain reads GAGVSQSPRYKVAKRGRDVALRCDSISGHVTLYWYRQTLGQGSEVLTYSQSDAQRDKSGRPSGRFSAERPERSVSTLKIQRTEQGDSAVYLCASSSPPPGTGGAGGTDTQYFGPGTRLTVL.

The chain links TRBV5-1 to TRBJ2-1; the D gene could be TRBD1 or TRBD2 (7 bases each). The CDR3 is made up of 12 amino acids. V lost 4 bases, J lost 12 bases, and 14 bases lay in between. Germline values: CDR1 SGHRS, CDR2 YFSETQ. This chain's CDR3 is CASSPQGRVQFF. CDR3 bases: TGCGCCAGCAGCCCACAGGGGAGGGTGCAGTTCTTC.

In its sample, this clonotype was seen a few times. The CDR3 loop is CASSQDPGTSKAKNIQYF. The CDR3 DNA sequence: TGCGCCAGCAGCCAAGATCCGGGGACTAGCAAAGCCAAAAACATTCAGTACTTC. The chain links TRBV4-1 to TRBJ2-4; 9 bases match TRBD2. V lost 0 bases and J lost 0; bases outside the gene matches: 6. The V gene's germline CDR1 is MGHRA and CDR2 YSYEKL. The CDR3 has 18 amino acids.

In its sample, this clonotype was seen many times. This chain links TRBV19 with TRBJ2-7, with 9 bases identical to TRBD2. From germline, CDR1 is LNHDA and CDR2 SQIVND (reference sequence). V shed 4 bases and J 3 bases; nucleotides not matched to a gene: 7. The CDR3 consists of 15 residues. CDR3 in DNA: TGTGCCAGTAGTAAGGGAGCGGGAGGATTCTACGAGCAGTACTTC. Translation gives CASSKGAGGFYEQYF.

To note about this clonotype: One end of the junction varies from germline; a read error may be responsible. The chain has TRBV5-1 and TRBJ1-1; D is undetermined. Germline V lookup: CDR1 SGHRS, CDR2 YFSETQ. The CDR3 spans 12 residues. The CDR3 sequence is CASNTGSTEAFF. The DNA for the CDR3 is TGTGCCAGCAACACCGGAAGCACTGAAGCTTTCTTT. Full variable domain (outside the CDR3, taken from reference TRBV5-1 and TRBJ1-1): KAGVTQTPRYLIKTRGQQVTLSCSPISGHRSVSWYQQTPGQGLQFLFEYFSETQRNKGNFPGRFSGRQFSNSRSEMNVSTLELGDSALYLCASNTGSTEAFFGQGTRLTVV.

This clonotype was counted at least ten times. V and J are TRBV12-3 or TRBV12-4 and TRBJ2-1, with D unresolved. V shed 2 bases and J shed 6 bases, with 5 bases lying between them. The CDR3 totals 12 residues. The CDR3 DNA sequence: TGTGCCAGCAGTTTACGGGTCAATGAGCAGTTCTTC. This translates into CASSLRVNEQFF.

For the CDR3, the DNA is TGTGCCAGCAGCGTAGATAACCGTGCCATTCGGGGCTACACCTTC. Protein product: CASSVDNRAIRGYTF. The chain recombines TRBV9 with TRBJ1-2; no firm D call. Trimming pared 0 bases from V and 8 bases from J, leaving 17 bases between. The V gene's germline CDR1 is SGDLS and CDR2 YYNGEE. This CDR3 contains 15 residues.

The CDR3 coding sequence is TGCGCCAGCAGCCAAGATCAGGGAACGACTTATGGCTACACCTTC. Translated, it gives CASSQDQGTTYGYTF. The chain combines TRBV4-1 with TRBJ1-2; perhaps TRBD1 as D (5 bases). The ends were cut back, 0 bases at V and 5 bases at J, with 13 bases in the middle. Germline V gene lookup returns CDR1 MGHRA and CDR2 YSYEKL. The CDR3 is 15 amino acids.

This chain connects TRBV7-9 to TRBJ1-1, with D perhaps matching TRBD1 (5 bases). CDR1 SEHNR and CDR2 FQNEAQ come from the germline V gene (reference sequence). V was cut by 6 bases and J by 1 base, with 15 bases left in between. This CDR3 is built from 15 residues. The CDR3 sequence is CASSVKGPTNTEAFF. CDR3 nucleotide sequence: TGTGCCAGCAGTGTAAAGGGACCGACGAACACTGAAGCTTTCTTT.

Details on this clonotype: One base away lies a much larger clone, so this may be a sequencing read error. The V call is TRBV24-1, the J call TRBJ2-3; TRBD1 aligns across 7 bases. CDR1 KGHDR and CDR2 SFDVKD come from the germline V gene. V shed 5 bases, J shed 3 bases, and the junction held 4 bases outside the gene matches. This CDR3 has 14 residues. Here the CDR3 DNA reads TGTGCCACCAGTGGCCCGGGACAGACAGATACGCAGTATTTT. Translating gives CATSGPGQTDTQYF.

This clonotype came up many times. The chain recombines TRBV10-3 with TRBJ2-1, with 11 bases aligning to TRBD2. V was clipped by 3 bases and J by 0 bases; unmatched bases: 4. Germline V CDR1 and CDR2: ENHRY, SYGVKD. CDR3 length: 17 amino acids. CDR3 amino acids: CAISEIAGGSSYNEQFF. For the CDR3, the DNA is TGTGCCATCAGTGAAATAGCGGGAGGGAGCTCCTACAATGAGCAGTTCTTC.

The chain couples TRBV15 to TRBJ1-3; D is unresolved. CDR3 length: 14 residues. Per the germline V gene, CDR1 is LNHNV and CDR2 is YYDKDF (reference sequence). V shed 2 bases and J shed 2 bases, with 7 bases lying between them. This CDR3 reads CATSRYSTGNTIYF. DNA of the CDR3: TGTGCCACCAGCAGATACAGCACTGGAAACACCATATATTTT.

A few counts support this clonotype. The chain joins TRBV5-1 to TRBJ2-1; 9 positions match TRBD1. V was clipped by 4 bases and J by 10 bases; unmatched bases: 9. The CDR3 covers 14 residues. CDR1 SGHRS and CDR2 YFSETQ come from the germline V gene. The CDR3 spells CASSPGGQGGEQFF. DNA of the CDR3: TGCGCCAGCAGCCCGGGGGGACAGGGCGGAGAGCAGTTCTTC.

This clonotype was detected many times. The chain couples TRBV19 to TRBJ1-1, with D perhaps TRBD1 (5 bases). This CDR3 region has 13 residues. V lost 3 bases and J 6 bases, leaving 11 bases between the germline ends. Looked up from germline, CDR1 is LNHDA and CDR2 is SQIVND (reference sequence). The CDR3 DNA reads as TGTGCCAGTAGTATGGGGGGATCAGCTGAAGCTTTCTTT. It codes for CASSMGGSAEAFF.

This clonotype was detected ten times or more. V usage is TRBV6-6 and J usage is TRBJ1-3; D is possibly TRBD1 (6 bases). Germline V gives CDR1 MNHNY, CDR2 SVGAGI (reference sequence). CDR3 length equals 16 residues. V was cut by 2 bases and J by 3 bases, with 14 bases left in between. The CDR3 DNA reads TGTGCCAGCAGTTACGAGGGGGGTCGGTTTGGAAACACCATATATTTT. This encodes CASSYEGGRFGNTIYF.

In its sample, this clonotype was seen many times. The chain is built from TRBV12-3 or TRBV12-4 and TRBJ1-1; 8 bases map to TRBD1. The CDR3 length is 13 residues. With 5 bases clipped from V and 7 bases from J, the junction kept 6 bases outside the gene matches. The CDR3 is CASSARQGFEAFF. CDR3 nucleotides: TGTGCCAGCAGTGCCAGACAGGGGTTTGAAGCTTTCTTT.

This clonotype was recorded many times. The CDR3 nucleotides read TGTGCCAGCAGCCTTAGCCGGGACAGAAATCAGCCCCAGCATTTT. Translated: CASSLSRDRNQPQHF. The rearrangement uses TRBV7-9 and TRBJ1-5; 7 nucleotides line up with TRBD1. Germline V CDR1 and CDR2: SEHNR, FQNEAQ (reference sequence). The junction had 8 bases not matched to a gene; V was cut back by 5 bases and J by 4 bases. The CDR3 runs 15 residues.